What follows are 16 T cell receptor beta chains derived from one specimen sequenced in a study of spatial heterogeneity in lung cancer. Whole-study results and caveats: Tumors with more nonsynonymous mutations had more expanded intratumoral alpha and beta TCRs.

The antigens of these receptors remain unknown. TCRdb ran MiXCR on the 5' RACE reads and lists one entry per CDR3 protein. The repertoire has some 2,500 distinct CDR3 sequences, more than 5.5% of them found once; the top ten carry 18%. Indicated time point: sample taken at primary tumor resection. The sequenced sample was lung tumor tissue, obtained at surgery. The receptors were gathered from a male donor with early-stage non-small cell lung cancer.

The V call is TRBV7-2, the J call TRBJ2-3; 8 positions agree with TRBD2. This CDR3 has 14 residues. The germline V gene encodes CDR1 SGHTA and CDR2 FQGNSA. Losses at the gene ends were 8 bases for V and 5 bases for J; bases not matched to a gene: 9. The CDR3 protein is CASGAGRAVDTQYF. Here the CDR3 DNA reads TGTGCCAGCGGGGCCGGGAGGGCCGTAGATACGCAGTATTTT.

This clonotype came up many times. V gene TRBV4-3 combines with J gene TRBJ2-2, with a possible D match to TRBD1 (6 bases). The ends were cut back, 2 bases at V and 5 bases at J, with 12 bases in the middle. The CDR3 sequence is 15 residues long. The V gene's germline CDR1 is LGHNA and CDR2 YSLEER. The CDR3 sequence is CASSQTTGYTGELFF. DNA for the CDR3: TGCGCCAGCAGCCAAACGACAGGATATACCGGGGAGCTGTTTTTT.

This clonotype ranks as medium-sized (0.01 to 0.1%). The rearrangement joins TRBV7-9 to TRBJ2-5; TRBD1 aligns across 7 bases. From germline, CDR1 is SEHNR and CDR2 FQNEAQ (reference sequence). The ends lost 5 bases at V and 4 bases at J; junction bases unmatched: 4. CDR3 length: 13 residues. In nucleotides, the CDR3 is TGTGCCAGCAGCCCTGGGACAGTAGAGACCCAGTACTTC. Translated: CASSPGTVETQYF.

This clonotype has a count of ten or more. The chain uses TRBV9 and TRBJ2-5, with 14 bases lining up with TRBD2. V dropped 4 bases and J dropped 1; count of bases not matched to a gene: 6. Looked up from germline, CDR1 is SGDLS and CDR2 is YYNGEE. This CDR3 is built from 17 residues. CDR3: CASSPGTSGGLQETQYF. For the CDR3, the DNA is TGTGCCAGCAGCCCCGGGACTAGCGGGGGCCTCCAAGAGACCCAGTACTTC.

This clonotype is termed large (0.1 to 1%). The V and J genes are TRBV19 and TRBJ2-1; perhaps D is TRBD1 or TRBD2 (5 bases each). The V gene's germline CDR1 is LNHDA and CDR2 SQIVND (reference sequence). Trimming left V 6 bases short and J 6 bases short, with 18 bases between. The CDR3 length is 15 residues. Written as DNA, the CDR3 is TGTGCCAGTAGCCCCTCCGGGACCAGACCCAATGAGCAGTTCTTC. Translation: CASSPSGTRPNEQFF.

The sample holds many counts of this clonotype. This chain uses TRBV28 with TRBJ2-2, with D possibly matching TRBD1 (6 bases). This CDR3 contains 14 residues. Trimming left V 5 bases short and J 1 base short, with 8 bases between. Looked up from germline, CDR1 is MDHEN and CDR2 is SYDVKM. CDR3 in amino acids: CASSGTQNTGELFF. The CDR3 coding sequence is TGTGCCAGCAGTGGGACACAGAACACCGGGGAGCTGTTTTTT.

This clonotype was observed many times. Here the CDR3 reads CASSYRDSNSNQPQHF. CDR3 nucleotides: TGTGCCAGCAGTTATAGGGACAGCAATAGCAATCAGCCCCAGCATTTT. The chain carries TRBV6-6 and TRBJ1-5; 7 nucleotides match TRBD1. There are 16 residues in the CDR3. Germline CDR1 and CDR2: MNHNY and SVGAGI (reference sequence). With V trimmed by 3 bases and J by 0 bases, 5 bases remained unmatched.

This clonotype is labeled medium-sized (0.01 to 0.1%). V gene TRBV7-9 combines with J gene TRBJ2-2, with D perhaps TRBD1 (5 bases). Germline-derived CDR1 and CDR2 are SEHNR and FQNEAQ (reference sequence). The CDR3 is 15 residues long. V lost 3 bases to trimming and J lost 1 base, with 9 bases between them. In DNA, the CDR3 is TGTGCCAGCAGCTTTAGACAGCAGAACACCGGGGAGCTGTTTTTT. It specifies CASSFRQQNTGELFF.

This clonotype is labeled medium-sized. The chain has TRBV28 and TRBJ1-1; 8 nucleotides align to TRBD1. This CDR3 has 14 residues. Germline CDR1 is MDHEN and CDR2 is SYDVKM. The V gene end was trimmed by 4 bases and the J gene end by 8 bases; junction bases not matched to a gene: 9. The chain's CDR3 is CASSSPQGAAEAFF. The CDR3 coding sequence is TGTGCCAGCAGTTCTCCTCAGGGGGCCGCGGAAGCTTTCTTT.

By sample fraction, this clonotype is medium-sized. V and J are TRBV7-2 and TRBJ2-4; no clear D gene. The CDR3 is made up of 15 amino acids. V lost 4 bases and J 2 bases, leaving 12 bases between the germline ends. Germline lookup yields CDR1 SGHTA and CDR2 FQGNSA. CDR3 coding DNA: TGTGCCAGCAGCTGGTCTCGCGATTCCAAAAACATTCAGTACTTC. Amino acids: CASSWSRDSKNIQYF. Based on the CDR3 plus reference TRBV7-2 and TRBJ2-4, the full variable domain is GAGVSQSPSNKVTEKGKDVELRCDPISGHTALYWYRQSLGQGLEFLIYFQGNSAPDKSGLPSDRFSAERTGGSVSTLTIQRTQQEDSAVYLCASSWSRDSKNIQYFGAGTRLSVL.

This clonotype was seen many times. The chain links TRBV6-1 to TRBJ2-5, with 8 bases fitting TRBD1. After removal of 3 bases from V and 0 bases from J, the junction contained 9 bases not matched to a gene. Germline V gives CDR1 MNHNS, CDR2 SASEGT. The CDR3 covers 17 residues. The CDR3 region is CASSDPTRTGNQETQYF. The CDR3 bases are TGTGCCAGCAGTGATCCAACCAGGACAGGGAACCAAGAGACCCAGTACTTC.

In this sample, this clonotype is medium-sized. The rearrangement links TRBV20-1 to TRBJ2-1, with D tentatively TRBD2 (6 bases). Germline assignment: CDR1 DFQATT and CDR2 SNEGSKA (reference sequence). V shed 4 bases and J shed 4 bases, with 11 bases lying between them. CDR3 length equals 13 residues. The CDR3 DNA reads TGCAGTGCTAATAGCGGAGCGTACAATGAGCAGTTCTTC. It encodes CSANSGAYNEQFF.

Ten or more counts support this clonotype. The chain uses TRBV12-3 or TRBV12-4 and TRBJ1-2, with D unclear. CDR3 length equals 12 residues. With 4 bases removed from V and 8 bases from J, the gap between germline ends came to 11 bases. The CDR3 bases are TGTGCCAGCAGTTGGGCTTTGGAGGGCTACACCTTC. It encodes CASSWALEGYTF.

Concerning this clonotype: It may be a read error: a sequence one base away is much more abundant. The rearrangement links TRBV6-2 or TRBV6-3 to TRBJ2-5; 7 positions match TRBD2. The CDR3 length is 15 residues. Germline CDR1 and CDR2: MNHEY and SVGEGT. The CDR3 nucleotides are TGTCCCAGCAGTTACTTAGGCGGGAGAAGAGAGACCCAGTACTTC. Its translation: CPSSYLGGRRETQYF.

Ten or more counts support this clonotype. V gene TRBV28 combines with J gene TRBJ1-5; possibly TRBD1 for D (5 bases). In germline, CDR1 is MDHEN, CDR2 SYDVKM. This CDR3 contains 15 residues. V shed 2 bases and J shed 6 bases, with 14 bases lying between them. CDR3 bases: TGTGCCAGCAGTTTACCCGGGACTGCCATTCAGCCCCAGCATTTT. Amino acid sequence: CASSLPGTAIQPQHF.

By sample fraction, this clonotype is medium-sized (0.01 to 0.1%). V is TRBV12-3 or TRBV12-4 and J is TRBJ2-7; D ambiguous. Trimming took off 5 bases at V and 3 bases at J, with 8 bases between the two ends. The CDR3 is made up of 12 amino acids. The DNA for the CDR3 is TGTGCCAGCAGTCCCCTTGGCTACGAGCAGTACTTC. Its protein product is CASSPLGYEQYF.